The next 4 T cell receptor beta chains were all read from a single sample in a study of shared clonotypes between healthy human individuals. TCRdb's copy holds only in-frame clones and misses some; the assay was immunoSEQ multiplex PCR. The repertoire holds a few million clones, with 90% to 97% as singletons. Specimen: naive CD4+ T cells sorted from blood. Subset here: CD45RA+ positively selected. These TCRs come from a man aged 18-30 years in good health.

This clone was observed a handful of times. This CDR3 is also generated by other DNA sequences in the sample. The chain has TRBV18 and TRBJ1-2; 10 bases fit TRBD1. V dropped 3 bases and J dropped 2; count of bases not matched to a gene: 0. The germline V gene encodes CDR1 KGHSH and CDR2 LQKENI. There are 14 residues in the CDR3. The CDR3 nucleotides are TGTGCCAGCTCACCGGGACAGGGGAACTATGGCTACACCTTC. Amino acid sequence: CASSPGQGNYGYTF. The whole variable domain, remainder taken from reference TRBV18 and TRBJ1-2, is NAGVMQNPRHLVRRRGQEARLRCSPMKGHSHVYWYRQLPEEGLKFMVYLQKENIIDESGMPKERFSAEFPKEGPSILRIQQVVRGDSAAYFCASSPGQGNYGYTFGSGTRLTVV.

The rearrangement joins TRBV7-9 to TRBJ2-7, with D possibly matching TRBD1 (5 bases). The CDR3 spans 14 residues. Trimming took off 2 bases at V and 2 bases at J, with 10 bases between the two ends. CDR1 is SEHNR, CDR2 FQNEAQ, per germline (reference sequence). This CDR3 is CASSLLDTTYEQYF. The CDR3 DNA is TGTGCCAGCAGCTTACTGGACACCACCTACGAGCAGTACTTC.

CDR3 coding DNA: TGCGCCAGCAGCCAAGATGGGGATCCGAATTCACCCCTCCACTTT. Translation gives CASSQDGDPNSPLHF. The V gene is TRBV4-3, the J gene TRBJ1-6; no clear D gene. The length of the CDR3 is 15 residues. V lost 0 bases, J lost 7 bases, and 10 bases lay in between. Germline V gene data show CDR1 as LGHNA and CDR2 as YSLEER.

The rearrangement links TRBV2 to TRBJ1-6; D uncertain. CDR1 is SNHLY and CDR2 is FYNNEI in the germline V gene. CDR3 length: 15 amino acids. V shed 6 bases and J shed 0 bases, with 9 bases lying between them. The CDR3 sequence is CASRAQSSYNSPLHF. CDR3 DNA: TGTGCCAGCAGGGCACAGAGCTCCTATAATTCACCCCTCCACTTT.